Sequencing of this T cell receptor (beta chain) was carried out in a study of cytomegalovirus exposure and HLA in healthy donors. The assay was immunoSEQ multiplex PCR, and TCRdb's table has in-frame clones only and misses some. The sample lists over 200,000 clones, roughly 87% occurring once. Note on this clone: Its antigen is still unknown. A read error may account for a junction end that differs from germline.

The donors were part of the validation cohort of 120 subjects. That cohort was separate from the first cohort, which comprised some 670 subjects. Whole-study findings and limits: Most TCR sequences showed up rarely, but some public TCRs showed up in many donors. The finding came from a later analysis; first-cohort TCR clusters tended to co-occur in the 130 or so validation repertoires. Listed as cytomegalovirus-associated were 150 or so TCR beta chains.

CDR1 is MNHEY and CDR2 is SVGAGI in the germline V gene. CDR3 size: 16 residues. The clonotype originates from a woman aged 18-29 years in good health and CMV-seropositive. The sample comprised PBMCs. The J gene is TRBJ2-4, the V gene TRBV6-5, with D unclear. The CDR3 DNA follows: TGTGCCAACAGTTACGCCCAGCGTGGGGCCAAAAACATTCAGTACTTC. It is translated as CANSYAQRGAKNIQYF.